In its sample, the clone carrying this TCR beta chain was seen a few times. This sample is drawn from a study of siplizumab effects on memory and regulatory T cells. The CDR3 runs 13 residues. Trimming took off 4 bases at V and 8 bases at J, with 15 bases between the two ends. Germline V gene lookup returns CDR1 SGHRS and CDR2 YFSETQ. The protocol was immunoSEQ multiplex PCR, while the TCRdb copy is restricted to in-frame clones and leaves out a portion. The sample has tens of thousands of clones; 88% are singletons. The V and J genes are TRBV5-1 and TRBJ1-2, with TRBD1 as a possible D gene (6 bases). The receptor's source is a human donor in good health. Sequencing used Tregs sorted from blood. CDR3 sequence (DNA): TGCGCCAGCAGCAGAGGGGGGGCGCGAGGCTACACCTTC. Translation gives CASSRGGARGYTF.